The next 8 T cell receptor beta chains were all read from a single sample in a study of blood T cell repertoires in COVID-19. Libraries were prepared by immunoSEQ multiplex PCR; TCRdb keeps only in-frame clonotypes and omits some of them. The sample consists of fewer than 300,000 clones, about 80% of them appearing once. Sequencing input: peripheral blood. These receptor sequences come from a person between 65 and 79 years old with COVID-19, enrolled during active disease.

This chain links TRBV6-5 with TRBJ2-1; 7 bases are a match to TRBD2. Germline CDR1 MNHEY, CDR2 SVGAGI. The J segment lost 6 bases and the V segment lost 8 bases, leaving 4 bases of the junction unmatched. The CDR3 runs to 12 residues. The CDR3: CASGRAGNEQFF. For the CDR3, the DNA is TGTGCCAGCGGGAGGGCCGGCAATGAGCAGTTCTTC.

This clone has just one count. This sequence joins TRBV28 and TRBJ1-1, with TRBD1 identical over 8 bases. The length of the CDR3 is 17 residues. After removal of 2 bases from V and 1 base from J, the junction contained 9 bases not matched to a gene. CDR1 is MDHEN, CDR2 SYDVKM, per germline. The CDR3 coding sequence is TGTGCCAGCAGTTTAGGGGACAGGCTTGCATCGAACACTGAAGCTTTCTTT. Translating it yields CASSLGDRLASNTEAFF.

The chain uses TRBV6-2 or TRBV6-3 and TRBJ1-1, with unresolved D. This CDR3 spans 13 amino acids. Deletions cut 2 bases from V and 7 bases from J, with 11 bases between. Germline values: CDR1 MNHEY, CDR2 SVGEGT. CDR3 in amino acids: CASSYAGGGEAFF. Written as DNA, the CDR3 is TGTGCCAGCAGTTACGCCGGCGGCGGTGAAGCTTTCTTT.

This chain uses TRBV4-3 with TRBJ2-1, with 10 bases lining up with TRBD2. The germline CDR1 and CDR2 sequences are LGHNA and YSLEER. The V segment lost 0 bases and the J segment 4 bases; nucleotides outside the gene matches: 3. The CDR3 extends over 16 amino acids. CDR3 loop: CASSQDPSGGYNEQFF. The CDR3 bases are TGCGCCAGCAGCCAAGATCCTAGCGGGGGTTACAATGAGCAGTTCTTC.

The V call is TRBV5-4, the J call TRBJ1-2; 7 nucleotides line up with TRBD1. The ends lost 0 bases at V and 6 bases at J; junction bases unmatched: 2. The CDR3 is 13 amino acids. Germline V CDR1 and CDR2: SGHNT, YYREEE (reference sequence). The DNA of the CDR3 is TGTGCCAGCAGCTTGGGAGGGGGCAATGGCTACACCTTC. Translating gives CASSLGGGNGYTF.

V and J are TRBV2 and TRBJ2-2, with 9 bases lining up with TRBD2. CDR3 size: 15 residues. V shed 7 bases, J shed 3 bases, and the junction held 6 bases outside the gene matches. The germline V gene encodes CDR1 SNHLY and CDR2 FYNNEI. This CDR3 is CASTRTSVDTGELFF. The CDR3 DNA sequence: TGTGCCAGCACGAGGACTAGCGTGGACACCGGGGAGCTGTTTTTT.

The chain uses TRBV5-4 and TRBJ1-2; 7 bases line up with TRBD1. V was clipped by 4 bases and J by 8 bases; unmatched bases: 8. The CDR3 has 13 residues. The germline CDR1 and CDR2 sequences are SGHNT and YYREEE (reference sequence). As DNA, the CDR3 is TGTGCCAGCAGCCCGCCCGGGACAGTCGGCTACACCTTC. Residues: CASSPPGTVGYTF.

This sequence joins TRBV3-1 (or the pseudogene TRBV3-2) and TRBJ2-1; 8 bases align to TRBD2. The V segment lost 8 bases and the J segment 2 bases; nucleotides outside the gene matches: 2. In germline, CDR1 is LGHDT, CDR2 YNNKEL (reference sequence). CDR3 size: 13 residues. The CDR3 sequence is CASYSGTYNEQFF. The CDR3 nucleotides are TGTGCCAGCTATAGCGGGACCTACAATGAGCAGTTCTTC.